The 10 T cell receptor beta chains listed next were all sequenced from one sample in a study of shared clonotypes between healthy human individuals. Libraries were prepared by immunoSEQ multiplex PCR; TCRdb keeps only in-frame clonotypes and omits some of them. Here the sample spans under 650,000 clones, 90% to 97% being singletons. The sequencing sample was made of naive CD4+ T cells sorted from blood. The subset denotes: CD45RA+ positively selected. Source of these receptors: a woman aged 25 to 39 in good health.

This clone was seen once. Other DNA variants within this sample encode the same CDR3. V gene TRBV29-1 combines with J gene TRBJ2-2; 7 bases match TRBD2. Germline V gives CDR1 SQVTM, CDR2 ANQGSEA. The V gene end was trimmed by 7 bases and the J gene end by 5 bases; junction bases not matched to a gene: 4. CDR3 length: 12 amino acids. The CDR3, as DNA: TGCAGCGCTGGGGGGGGGACCGGGGAGCTGTTTTTT. Residues: CSAGGGTGELFF.

This rearrangement joins TRBV10-1 to TRBJ1-5; 9 bases match TRBD1. This CDR3 comprises 16 residues. From germline, CDR1 is WNHNN and CDR2 SYGVQD (reference sequence). After removal of 6 bases from V and 0 bases from J, the junction contained 6 bases not matched to a gene. CDR3 bases: TGCGCCAGCAGCCTTGACAGGGGGAATAGCAATCAGCCCCAGCATTTT. This translates into CASSLDRGNSNQPQHF.

V and J are TRBV5-1 and TRBJ2-3; a weak D match, TRBD1 (5 bases). V lost 4 bases and J 2 bases, leaving 11 bases between the germline ends. Germline V CDR1 and CDR2: SGHRS, YFSETQ. The CDR3 is 14 amino acids. The CDR3 DNA reads as TGCGCCAGCAGCCCTGGGGCGTTCACAGATACGCAGTATTTT. Encoded protein: CASSPGAFTDTQYF.

The chain combines TRBV2 with TRBJ2-2; 14 positions match TRBD2. CDR3 length: 18 amino acids. V lost 5 bases and J lost 4; bases outside the gene matches: 9. Germline V gene sequence: CDR1 SNHLY, CDR2 FYNNEI. In DNA form, the CDR3 reads TGTGCCAGCAGTACCCTCCCGGGACTAGCGGGAGTCACCGGGGAGCTGTTTTTT. It yields the protein CASSTLPGLAGVTGELFF.

This CDR3 is CATSRGGQVGYEQYF. CDR3 nucleotide sequence: TGTGCCACCAGCAGGGGTGGCCAGGTGGGGTACGAGCAGTACTTC. V and J are TRBV15 and TRBJ2-7; D gene unclear. V dropped 3 bases and J dropped 4 bases, with 16 bases sitting between them. The CDR3 is 15 residues long. In germline, CDR1 is LNHNV, CDR2 YYDKDF (reference sequence).

CDR3 sequence: CASSLGASLSGRYEQFF. The DNA for the CDR3 is TGCGCCAGCAGCTTGGGCGCTAGTCTAAGCGGGAGGTATGAGCAGTTCTTC. V gene TRBV5-1 combines with J gene TRBJ2-1; 9 bases align to TRBD2. CDR1 and CDR2 (germline): SGHRS, YFSETQ. This CDR3 is 17 amino acids long. V lost 0 bases, J lost 8 bases, and 12 bases stayed unmatched.

The gene calls are TRBV6-6 and TRBJ2-1; TRBD2 is a possible D gene (5 bases). The CDR3 loop spans 14 amino acids. Trimming left V 2 bases short and J 6 bases short, with 11 bases between. Germline CDR1 is MNHNY and CDR2 is SVGAGI (reference sequence). This CDR3 reads CASSYGLARNEQFF. DNA for the CDR3: TGTGCCAGCAGTTACGGTCTAGCTCGCAATGAGCAGTTCTTC.

This chain uses TRBV18 with TRBJ2-2; tentative D call: TRBD2 (6 bases). Looked up from germline, CDR1 is KGHSH and CDR2 is LQKENI. The CDR3 covers 12 residues. The germline V and J ends were trimmed by 6 bases and 5 bases, with 7 bases remaining between them. The CDR3 protein is CASSGRTGELFF. As DNA, the CDR3 is TGTGCCAGCTCGGGGAGGACCGGGGAGCTGTTTTTT.

This clone occurred once. The CDR3 loop is CASSIRVQGQPQHF. CDR3 nucleotide sequence: TGTGCCAGTAGTATCCGGGTTCAAGGGCAGCCCCAGCATTTT. V and J are TRBV19 and TRBJ1-5; no reliable D call. The CDR3 covers 14 residues. Trimming removed 3 bases at V and 7 bases at J, with 13 bases between. The V gene's germline CDR1 is LNHDA and CDR2 SQIVND (reference sequence).

This clone came up once. The V gene is TRBV28, the J gene TRBJ2-3, with unresolved D. Trimming removed 3 bases at V and 1 base at J, with 5 bases between. This CDR3 region has 13 residues. Germline assignment: CDR1 MDHEN and CDR2 SYDVKM. The CDR3 reads CASSLFGTDTQYF. CDR3 sequence (DNA): TGTGCCAGCAGTTTGTTCGGCACAGATACGCAGTATTTT.